This T cell receptor beta chain comes out of a study of CD8 T cells in Susac syndrome. With random hexamers, reverse transcription was performed on about 0.5 to 1 ug of RNA. The method of amplification for TCR beta CDR3 was immunoSEQ multiplex PCR, covering 54 Vbeta and 13 Jbeta. Using its own MiXCR run on the immunoSEQ multiplex PCR reads, TCRdb lists one record per CDR3 protein. The sample contains around 280,000 distinct CDR3 sequences, 70% to 90% of which appear only once. While CD8+ and CD4+ T cells were isolated negatively, TEMRA cells were enriched by FACS. CDR3 length: 14 residues. V lost 1 base, J lost 3 bases, and 10 bases lay in between. Germline V gives CDR1 MNHNS, CDR2 SASEGT. This clonotype was seen more than once but under ten times.

The clonotype was recovered from a human donor with multiple sclerosis. Sequences were obtained from CD8+ T cells from PBMCs. This chain uses TRBV6-1 with TRBJ2-7; no firm D call. The CDR3, as DNA: TGTGCCAGCAGTGAAGAAGTCAACTACTACGAGCAGTACTTC. It yields the protein CASSEEVNYYEQYF.